This passage covers 27 T cell receptor beta chains from one sample sequenced in a study of cytomegalovirus exposure and HLA in healthy donors. Primers included in the PCR were 60 Vbeta and 13 Jbeta primers. Libraries were prepared by immunoSEQ multiplex PCR; TCRdb keeps only in-frame clonotypes and omits some of them. This sample has around 150,000 clones, with over 70% found just once. The sequenced sample consisted of PBMCs. The receptors were gathered from a woman aged 18-29 years in good health and CMV-seronegative.

The chain uses TRBV7-8 and TRBJ2-1; maybe TRBD2 (6 bases). V was trimmed by 5 bases and J by 9 bases, leaving 20 bases between them. The CDR3 covers 15 residues. Germline V gene lookup returns CDR1 SGHVS and CDR2 FQNEAQ. Here the CDR3 DNA reads TGTGCCAGCAGCCCCGGCCCCTCCACGGGGGTTGAGCAGTTCTTC. Residues: CASSPGPSTGVEQFF.

The rearrangement uses TRBV27 and TRBJ2-7; tentatively, D is TRBD1 (6 bases). CDR1 is MNHEY, CDR2 SMNVEV, per germline (reference sequence). This CDR3 contains 12 residues. V was clipped by 0 bases and J by 6 bases, with 6 bases between them. CDR3 sequence: CASSLSQGEQYF. DNA of the CDR3: TGTGCCAGCAGTTTATCACAGGGCGAGCAGTACTTC.

V is TRBV25-1 and J is TRBJ1-4; 10 nucleotides match TRBD1. The CDR3 length is 16 residues. The germline CDR1 and CDR2 sequences are MGHDK and SYGVNS. V gave up 3 bases and J gave up 6 bases; unmatched junction bases: 7. CDR3 in amino acids: CASSEAGTGADEKLFF. CDR3 coding DNA: TGTGCCAGCAGTGAGGCTGGGACAGGGGCGGATGAAAAACTGTTTTTT.

The J gene is TRBJ2-1, the V gene TRBV27; a weak D match, TRBD1 (6 bases). Germline assignment: CDR1 MNHEY and CDR2 SMNVEV (reference sequence). The CDR3 is made up of 14 amino acids. The V end lost 4 bases, the J end lost 6 bases, and 13 bases lay between the germline ends. This chain's CDR3 is CASSSDRRLNEQFF. In nucleotides, the CDR3 is TGTGCCAGCAGTTCTGACAGGAGACTCAATGAGCAGTTCTTC.

This clone was detected a few times. This chain links TRBV4-1 with TRBJ1-4; D not certain. Trimming took 0 bases from V and 3 from J, leaving 14 bases between them. Germline loops: CDR1 MGHRA, CDR2 YSYEKL. CDR3 length equals 17 residues. CDR3 bases: TGCGCCAGCAGCCAAGATCCAGGCCAGCCATCTAATGAAAAACTGTTTTTT. This codes for CASSQDPGQPSNEKLFF.

This clone showed up just once. The V and J genes are TRBV25-1 and TRBJ2-1; a weak D match, TRBD2 (6 bases). V was shortened by 2 bases and J by 7 bases, with 12 bases between the two germline ends. Germline CDR1 is MGHDK and CDR2 is SYGVNS. The CDR3 length is 14 residues. DNA for the CDR3: TGTGCCAGCAGTGAAGAAGAGGCGGGGAATGAGCAGTTCTTC. Translated, it gives CASSEEEAGNEQFF.

The genes are TRBV5-4 and TRBJ1-2; 9 bases are shared with TRBD1. This CDR3 has 14 amino acids. Germline V gene data show CDR1 as SGHNT and CDR2 as YYREEE (reference sequence). V shed 3 bases and J 8 bases; nucleotides not matched to a gene: 8. The CDR3 DNA sequence: TGTGCCAGCAGCTCATCCGGGACAGGGCAGGGCTACACCTTC. Its protein is CASSSSGTGQGYTF.

V and J are TRBV30 and TRBJ1-1; the D is unclear. The CDR3 is 13 amino acids. V shed 7 bases and J shed 11 bases, with 23 bases lying between them. Germline CDR1 is GTSNPN and CDR2 is SVGIG (reference sequence). CDR3 protein: CASNPTGRLAAFF. The CDR3 DNA sequence: TGTGCCTCAAACCCTACGGGGAGATTAGCGGCTTTCTTT.

V gene TRBV4-1 combines with J gene TRBJ1-5, with D hard to call. This CDR3 contains 17 residues. V was clipped by 1 base and J by 3 bases, with 16 bases between them. Germline CDR1 MGHRA, CDR2 YSYEKL. The CDR3 bases are TGCGCCAGCAGCCAAGTCATCCCCGGGAGCCACAATCAGCCCCAGCATTTT. As protein: CASSQVIPGSHNQPQHF.

V gene TRBV21-1 combines with J gene TRBJ1-5. TRBV21-1 is described as a pseudogene. The CDR3 totals 17 residues. The DNA for the CDR3 is TGTGCCAGCAGCAAAGACCGGTGGCGGAGGAGCAATCAGCCCCAGCATTTT. Its translation: CASSKDRWRRSNQPQHF.

This clone was seen more than once but under ten times. The chain carries TRBV4-2 and TRBJ2-7; 8 positions agree with TRBD2. Trimming removed 0 bases from V and 4 bases from J; junction bases left unmatched: 11. CDR1 is LGHNA and CDR2 is YNFKEQ in the germline V gene. The CDR3 has 17 residues. The CDR3 DNA sequence: TGTGCCAGCAGCCAAGAGAATAGTTGGCGGGGGGATTACGAGCAGTACTTC. This codes for CASSQENSWRGDYEQYF.

CDR3 region: CASSPIRETNYEQFF. Written as DNA, the CDR3 is TGTGCCAGCAGCCCCATCCGGGAAACTAACTATGAGCAGTTCTTC. The chain recombines TRBV7-8 with TRBJ2-1; the D gene is possibly TRBD2 (5 bases). CDR3 length: 15 amino acids. The V and J ends lost 5 bases and 8 bases respectively, with 19 bases between them. In germline, CDR1 is SGHVS, CDR2 FQNEAQ.

V usage is TRBV19 and J usage is TRBJ1-5; TRBD1 aligns across 8 bases. There are 18 residues in the CDR3. Looked up from germline, CDR1 is LNHDA and CDR2 is SQIVND (reference sequence). The ends lost 6 bases at V and 4 bases at J; junction bases unmatched: 17. This CDR3 reads CASSPRAGYRGINQPQHF. The CDR3 DNA sequence: TGTGCCAGTAGCCCACGGGCCGGGTACAGGGGGATTAATCAGCCCCAGCATTTT.

The sample holds a few counts of this clone. The V and J genes are TRBV2 and TRBJ2-1; 7 bases fit TRBD1. CDR1 and CDR2 (germline): SNHLY, FYNNEI. The CDR3 sequence is 13 residues long. V gave up 8 bases and J gave up 1 base; unmatched junction bases: 2. The CDR3 reads CASRDSSYNEQFF. The CDR3 DNA reads as TGTGCCAGCCGGGACAGTTCCTACAATGAGCAGTTCTTC.

This clone has more than one count but fewer than ten. CDR3 sequence: CASSSMGPQHF. The CDR3 bases are TGTGCCAGCAGTTCTATGGGCCCCCAGCATTTT. The chain is built from TRBV28 and TRBJ1-5; D is unclear. Trimming took off 4 bases at V and 10 bases at J, with 8 bases between the two ends. This CDR3 contains 11 residues. CDR1 and CDR2 (germline): MDHEN, SYDVKM.

The V and J genes are TRBV14 and TRBJ1-3, with 7 bases matching TRBD1. Germline values: CDR1 SGHDN, CDR2 FVKESK. V lost 3 bases to trimming and J lost 5 bases; unmatched junction nucleotides: 4. CDR3 length: 14 amino acids. CDR3: CASSQGQWRNTIYF. The CDR3 nucleotides read TGTGCCAGCAGCCAGGGACAGTGGAGAAACACCATATATTTT. Full variable domain (remainder filled in from reference TRBV14 and TRBJ1-3): EAGVTQFPSHSVIEKGQTVTLRCDPISGHDNLYWYRRVMGKEIKFLLHFVKESKQDESGMPNNRFLAERTGGTYSTLKVQPAELEDSGVYFCASSQGQWRNTIYFGEGSWLTVV.

The rearrangement links TRBV7-2 to TRBJ2-5; the D gene is possibly TRBD2 (6 bases). CDR3 length equals 14 residues. In germline, CDR1 is SGHTA, CDR2 FQGNSA. V lost 5 bases and J 3 bases, leaving 13 bases between the germline ends. CDR3 sequence reads: CASSGGGTEETQYF. Here the CDR3 DNA reads TGTGCCAGCAGCGGAGGCGGGACCGAAGAGACCCAGTACTTC.

Comment on this clone: Relative to the germline gene, one junction end is altered; a read error may explain this. The chain is built from TRBV7-9 and TRBJ1-5; TRBD1 agrees at 9 bases. Germline V gene lookup returns CDR1 SEHNR and CDR2 FQNEAQ (reference sequence). The CDR3 loop spans 17 amino acids. CDR3 region: CSSSLGGTGSSNQPQHF. Written as DNA, the CDR3 is TGTTCCAGCAGCTTAGGGGGGACAGGGAGTAGCAATCAGCCCCAGCATTTT.

CDR3 amino acids: CASSEGLLTYEQYF. The DNA of the CDR3 is TGTGCCAGCAGTGAAGGATTACTAACCTACGAGCAGTACTTC. The chain joins TRBV6-1 to TRBJ2-7; D remains ambiguous. The CDR3 totals 14 residues. Between the trimmed V and J ends, which lost 1 base and 2 bases, there was a span of 9 bases. Per germline, CDR1 MNHNS and CDR2 SASEGT.

The chain has TRBV28 and TRBJ2-1; 10 bases align to TRBD1. V gave up 6 bases and J gave up 5 bases; unmatched junction bases: 7. The germline CDR1 and CDR2 sequences are MDHEN and SYDVKM. The length of the CDR3 is 15 residues. The CDR3 bases are TGTGCCAGCAGGTCGACAGGGGGCGGTCACAATGAGCAGTTCTTC. This codes for CASRSTGGGHNEQFF.

This rearrangement joins TRBV2 to TRBJ2-6; TRBD1 agrees at 8 bases. Trimming at V came to 0 bases and at J to 2 bases, leaving 6 bases not matched to a gene. The CDR3 runs to 18 residues. Germline-derived CDR1 and CDR2 are SNHLY and FYNNEI. This CDR3 is CASSEAGQGFPGANVLTF. DNA for the CDR3: TGTGCCAGCAGTGAAGCCGGACAGGGTTTCCCTGGGGCCAACGTCCTGACTTTC.

CDR3 in amino acids: CAWSNRGHQPQHF. CDR3 sequence (DNA): TGTGCCTGGAGTAACAGGGGGCATCAGCCCCAGCATTTT. The chain is built from TRBV30 and TRBJ1-5; 9 bases are a match to TRBD1. This CDR3 spans 13 amino acids. Unmatched junction bases numbered 1, after V lost 2 bases and J lost 5 bases. The germline CDR1 and CDR2 sequences are GTSNPN and SVGIG (reference sequence). The full variable domain, completed using reference TRBV30 and TRBJ1-5, is SQTIHQWPATLVQPVGSPLSLECTVEGTSNPNLYWYRQAAGRGLQLLFYSVGIGQISSEVPQNLSASRPQDRQFILSSKKLLLSDSGFYLCAWSNRGHQPQHFGDGTRLSIL.

The gene calls are TRBV21-1 and TRBJ2-4; TRBD2, the D gene given by the table, was not confirmed from the DNA. TRBV21-1 is given as a pseudogene. The CDR3 loop spans 15 amino acids. The CDR3 bases are TGTGCCAGCAGCAAAGGCGGGGGAGGCAAAAACATTCAGTACTTC. Translating gives CASSKGGGGKNIQYF.

The chain has TRBV10-1 and TRBJ1-2, with 7 bases lining up with TRBD1. Germline values: CDR1 WNHNN, CDR2 SYGVQD (reference sequence). This CDR3 has 14 amino acids. The V and J ends lost 2 bases and 8 bases, in that order; junction bases with no gene match: 8. The CDR3, as DNA: TGCGCCAGCAGTGAGGGACAGGCCAGAGACGGCTACACCTTC. Amino acid sequence: CASSEGQARDGYTF.

This clone was seen a few times. This chain connects TRBV5-6 to TRBJ2-3, with TRBD2 matching 9 bases. The CDR3 is 16 amino acids. Germline trimming cut 3 bases from V and 1 base from J; bases unmatched to any gene: 6. Germline V gene data show CDR1 as SGHDT and CDR2 as YYEEEE. The CDR3, as DNA: TGTGCCAGCAGCTGGGCTAGGACTAGCGGCACAGATACGCAGTATTTT. Its protein product is CASSWARTSGTDTQYF.

This clone was detected a few times. The chain carries TRBV9 and TRBJ2-2; D is possibly TRBD1 (6 bases). Germline CDR1 reads SGDLS; CDR2 reads YYNGEE. The CDR3 is 16 residues long. V was cut by 3 bases and J by 7 bases, with 19 bases left in between. The CDR3 protein is CASSGSGRTRGGELFF. CDR3 sequence (DNA): TGTGCCAGCAGCGGGTCTGGACGGACCAGGGGCGGGGAGCTGTTTTTT.

This chain uses TRBV19 with TRBJ1-2; 10 bases align to TRBD1. The CDR3 covers 16 residues. Trimming at V came to 5 bases and at J to 8 bases, leaving 14 bases not matched to a gene. CDR1 is LNHDA and CDR2 is SQIVND in the germline V gene (reference sequence). CDR3 loop: CASSPSTRQGAKGYTF. The DNA for the CDR3 is TGTGCCAGTAGTCCCAGTACCCGACAGGGGGCGAAGGGCTACACCTTC.